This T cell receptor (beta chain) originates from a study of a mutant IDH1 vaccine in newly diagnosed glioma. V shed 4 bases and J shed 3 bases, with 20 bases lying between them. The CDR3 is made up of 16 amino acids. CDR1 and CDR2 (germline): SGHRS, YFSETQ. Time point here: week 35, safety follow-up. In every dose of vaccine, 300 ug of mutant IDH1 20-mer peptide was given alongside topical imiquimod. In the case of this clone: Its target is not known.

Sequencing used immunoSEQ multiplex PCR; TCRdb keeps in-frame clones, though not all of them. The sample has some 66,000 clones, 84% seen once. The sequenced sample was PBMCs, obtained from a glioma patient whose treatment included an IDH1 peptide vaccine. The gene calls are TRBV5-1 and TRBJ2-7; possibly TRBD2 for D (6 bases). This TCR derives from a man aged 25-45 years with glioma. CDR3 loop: CASSRGARGSNYEQYF. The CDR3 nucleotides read TGCGCCAGCAGCCGCGGGGCACGGGGCTCCAACTACGAGCAGTACTTC.